The text below deals with one T cell receptor beta chain. This sample is drawn from a study of PD-L1 blockade in urothelial cancer. In the study overall: Atezolizumab, begun by patients in about 2014, was given at 1,200 mg intravenously every 3 weeks. Blood yielded a median of 141,255 T cells per sample.

Regarding time point: peripheral blood 6 weeks after treatment start. The study collected 1 to 8 samples per patient, pretreatment and on-treatment. This CDR3 comprises 13 residues. Germline CDR1 and CDR2: MNHNY and SVGAGI (reference sequence). Trimming removed 3 bases at V and 8 bases at J, with 13 bases between. Assay: immunoSEQ multiplex PCR; the TCRdb copy retains only in-frame clones and omits some. The sample consists of tens of thousands of clones, approximately 81% of them appearing once. The clonotype comes from a man between 65 and 85 years old with urothelial cancer. This chain uses TRBV6-6 with TRBJ1-2; no reliable D call. The material sequenced was PBMCs, taken around atezolizumab (anti-PD-L1) treatment. The CDR3 DNA reads as TGTGCCAGCAGTTATGCGGGGTCTGCCGGCTACACCTTC. It specifies CASSYAGSAGYTF.